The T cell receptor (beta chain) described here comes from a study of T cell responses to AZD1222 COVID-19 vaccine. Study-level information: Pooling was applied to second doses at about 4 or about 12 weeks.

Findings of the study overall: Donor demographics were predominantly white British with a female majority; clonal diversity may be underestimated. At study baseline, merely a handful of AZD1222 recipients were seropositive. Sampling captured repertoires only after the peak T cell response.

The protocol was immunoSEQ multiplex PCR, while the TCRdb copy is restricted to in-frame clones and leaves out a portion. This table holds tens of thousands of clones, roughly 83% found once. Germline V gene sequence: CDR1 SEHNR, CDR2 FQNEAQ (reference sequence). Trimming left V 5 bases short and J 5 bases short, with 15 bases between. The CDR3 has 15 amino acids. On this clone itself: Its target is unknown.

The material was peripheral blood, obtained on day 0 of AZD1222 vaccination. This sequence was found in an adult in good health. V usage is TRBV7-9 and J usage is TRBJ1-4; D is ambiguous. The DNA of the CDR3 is TGTGCCAGCAGCCTTACACAAGGGCCAAATGAAAAACTGTTTTTT. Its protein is CASSLTQGPNEKLFF.